The rows below give T cell receptor beta chains drawn from one sample of a study of T-cell memory formation after mild COVID-19. MiXCR, applied by TCRdb to the 5' RACE reads, yields one record per CDR3 protein. The sample has 380,000 or so distinct CDR3 sequences; roughly an eighth are singletons. Sample: PBMCs or a T cell subset sorted from them (not recorded which). These receptors all come from a man between 18 and 35 years old who had mild COVID-19 (a few samples of this study predate the infection). Cell type and time point are not known. The CDR3 runs from the conserved cysteine through the conserved F or W. D genes are given only for firm matches. A clone size is listed for some rows: how often the clone was seen (once, few, many), or a class if it is expanded.

TRBJ2-6 | . | . | TRBV28 | CASSPRWIRANVLTF | TGTGCCAGCAGTCCGAGGTGGATACGGGCCAACGTCCTGACTTTC
TRBJ1-2 | . | . | TRBV20-1 | CSAQSRDYGYTF | TGCAGTGCTCAATCCCGGGACTATGGCTACACCTTC
TRBJ2-4 | TRBD1 | . | TRBV29-1 | CSVGGTGGLGDIQYF | TGCAGCGTTGGCGGAACAGGGGGCTTAGGGGACATTCAGTACTTC
TRBJ2-4 | TRBD2 | many | TRBV9 | CASSVQPAGGPRDIQYF | TGTGCCAGCAGCGTCCAACCGGCGGGGGGGCCGAGGGACATTCAGTACTTC
TRBJ2-5 | TRBD1 | few | TRBV15 | CATSRAGGRETQYF | TGTGCCACCAGCAGAGCAGGGGGAAGAGAGACCCAGTACTTC
TRBJ1-4 | . | few | TRBV5-1 | CASSQKDGINEKLFF | TGCGCCAGCAGCCAGAAGGACGGGATTAATGAAAAACTGTTTTTT
TRBJ2-5 | TRBD2 | many | TRBV7-6 | CASSVTSGGTETQYF | TGTGCCAGCAGCGTGACTAGCGGGGGAACAGAGACCCAGTACTTC
TRBJ2-2 | . | . | TRBV4-1 | CASSQFWDGAGELFF | TGCGCCAGCAGCCAATTTTGGGATGGGGCCGGGGAGCTGTTTTTT
TRBJ2-5 | TRBD1 | few | TRBV6-6 | CASSYGIGQGTPFRQETQYF | TGTGCCAGCAGTTACGGGATCGGACAGGGCACCCCCTTCCGACAAGAGACCCAGTACTTC
TRBJ2-5 | . | few | TRBV7-7 | CASSLRQRETQYF | TGTGCCAGCAGCTTGCGACAGCGGGAGACCCAGTACTTC
TRBJ2-1 | TRBD2 | . | TRBV5-1 | CASSPPDSGGYEQFF | TGCGCCAGCAGCCCTCCCGACAGCGGGGGCTATGAGCAGTTCTTC
TRBJ2-2 | TRBD1 | . | TRBV9 | CASSVLIPGQGRAGELFF | TGTGCCAGCAGCGTCCTTATACCGGGACAGGGGAGAGCCGGGGAGCTGTTTTTT
TRBJ1-4 | . | . | TRBV12-3/TRBV12-4 | CASSLSSSNEKLFF | TGTGCCAGCAGTTTATCGAGTTCTAATGAAAAACTGTTTTTT
TRBJ2-5 | TRBD1 | few | TRBV12-3/TRBV12-4 | CASSAARGLETQYF | TGTGCCAGCAGTGCCGCGAGGGGGCTAGAGACCCAGTACTTC
TRBJ2-5 | TRBD2 | many | TRBV7-9 | CASSLRRLAAKETQYF | TGTGCCAGCAGCTTAAGGCGACTAGCGGCCAAAGAGACCCAGTACTTC
TRBJ1-2 | . | . | TRBV11-3 | CASSLDRVYGYTF | TGTGCCAGCAGCTTAGATCGGGTCTATGGCTACACCTTC
TRBJ2-5 | . | few | TRBV29-1 | CSVRGAQETQYF | TGCAGCGTTCGCGGGGCCCAAGAGACCCAGTACTTC
TRBJ2-2 | TRBD1 | many | TRBV12-3/TRBV12-4 | CASSWTGYTGELFF | TGTGCCAGCAGTTGGACAGGGTACACCGGGGAGCTGTTTTTT
TRBJ2-1 | . | . | TRBV29-1 | CSVETEFRYNEQFF | TGCAGCGTTGAAACGGAATTTAGGTACAATGAGCAGTTCTTC
TRBJ2-7 | . | . | TRBV19 | CASSVRQNYEQYF | TGTGCCAGTAGTGTCCGACAGAACTACGAGCAGTACTTC
TRBJ1-1 | . | few | TRBV6-2/TRBV6-3 | CASREWTAMNTEAFF | TGTGCCAGCAGAGAATGGACAGCCATGAACACTGAAGCTTTCTTT
TRBJ1-2 | . | . | TRBV14 | CASSRERGTKNYGYTF | TGTGCCAGCAGCCGGGAACGGGGGACAAAAAACTATGGCTACACCTTC
TRBJ2-4 | . | few | TRBV12-3/TRBV12-4 | CASSSLRHGRNIQYF | TGTGCCAGCAGTTCCCTCCGTCACGGCCGAAACATTCAGTACTTC
TRBJ1-1 | . | . | TRBV7-9 | CASSYLYNTEAFF | TGTGCCAGCAGCTACCTATATAACACTGAAGCTTTCTTT
TRBJ2-3 | . | . | TRBV5-4 | CASSLVGTDTSTDTQYF | TGTGCCAGCAGCTTGGTAGGGACTGATACTAGCACAGATACGCAGTATTTT
TRBJ2-1 | TRBD2 | . | TRBV7-6 | CASSRTRGNEQFF | TGTGCCAGCAGCCGGACTAGGGGTAATGAGCAGTTCTTC
TRBJ1-1 | . | . | TRBV7-2 | CASSLRARSYIPPEAFF | TGTGCCAGCAGCTTAAGGGCCAGGTCCTACATCCCCCCTGAAGCTTTCTTT
TRBJ1-3 | . | . | TRBV28 | CASRGSGNTIYF | TGTGCCAGCAGGGGCTCTGGAAACACCATATATTTT
TRBJ1-1 | . | . | TRBV4-2 | CASSQDIGRTEAFF | TGTGCCAGCAGCCAAGATATTGGGCGGACTGAAGCTTTCTTT
TRBJ2-1 | . | . | TRBV20-1 | CSAMIGTGGDEQFF | TGCAGTGCTATGATAGGTACAGGGGGGGATGAGCAGTTCTTC
TRBJ2-3 | TRBD2 | few | TRBV20-1 | CSARGFSGAQNTDTQYF | TGCAGTGCTAGAGGGTTTAGCGGGGCCCAGAACACAGATACGCAGTATTTT
TRBJ2-3 | . | . | TRBV7-2 | CASSLELAARDTQYF | TGTGCCAGCAGCTTAGAGCTAGCTGCCCGGGATACGCAGTATTTT
TRBJ1-1 | . | many | TRBV20-1 | CSAARNTEAFF | TGCAGTGCCGCACGGAACACTGAAGCTTTCTTT
TRBJ2-3 | TRBD1 | . | TRBV4-1 | CASSQRDRTTDTQYF | TGCGCCAGCAGCCAACGGGACAGAACCACAGATACGCAGTATTTT
TRBJ1-6 | . | many | TRBV6-5 | CASSYYSGSNSPLHF | TGTGCCAGCAGTTACTACTCAGGGTCAAATTCACCCCTCCACTTT
TRBJ2-2 | . | few | TRBV4-2 | CASSLMGVGTGELFF | TGTGCCAGCAGCCTCATGGGGGTGGGGACCGGGGAGCTGTTTTTT
TRBJ1-5 | . | . | TRBV20-1 | CSASSRYSNQPQHF | TGCAGTGCTAGCAGTAGGTATAGCAATCAGCCCCAGCATTTT
TRBJ2-7 | . | many | TRBV5-1 | CASRGTFGYEQYF | TGCGCCAGCCGGGGGACATTTGGATACGAGCAGTACTTC
TRBJ2-1 | TRBD1 | . | TRBV27 | CASGVSRTGDNEQFF | TGTGCCAGCGGAGTTTCCCGGACAGGGGACAATGAGCAGTTCTTC
TRBJ2-4 | . | few | TRBV4-1 | CASSQDQMENIQYF | TGCGCCAGCAGCCAAGATCAAATGGAAAACATTCAGTACTTC
TRBJ2-1 | TRBD2 | . | TRBV27 | CASSIVSGYNEQFF | TGTGCCAGCAGCATCGTTAGCGGGTACAATGAGCAGTTCTTC
TRBJ2-1 | . | . | TRBV9 | CASSVDLTAGEQFF | TGTGCCAGCAGCGTAGATCTTACAGCCGGTGAGCAGTTCTTC
TRBJ1-6 | TRBD1 | many | TRBV5-1 | CASSPSGQGRSPLHF | TGCGCCAGCAGCCCGTCGGGACAGGGACGTTCACCCCTCCACTTT
TRBJ2-7 | . | many | TRBV29-1 | CSVEDGSYEQYF | TGCAGCGTTGAGGACGGTTCCTACGAGCAGTACTTC
TRBJ1-5 | TRBD1 | few | TRBV7-8 | CASSWTGGSQPQHF | TGTGCCAGCAGCTGGACAGGGGGCAGTCAGCCCCAGCATTTT
TRBJ2-3 | . | few | TRBV5-4 | CASSHGAGITDTQYF | TGTGCCAGCAGCCATGGGGCGGGGATTACAGATACGCAGTATTTT
TRBJ2-5 | . | . | TRBV29-1 | CSANLLWPGETQYF | TGCAGCGCCAACCTCCTATGGCCCGGGGAGACCCAGTACTTC
TRBJ2-1 | . | few | TRBV5-5 | CASSGRTAEPYEQFF | TGTGCCAGCAGCGGAAGGACAGCCGAACCGTATGAGCAGTTCTTC
TRBJ2-2 | . | . | TRBV7-2 | CASNSGVLTGELFF | TGTGCCAGCAACTCCGGGGTCCTCACCGGGGAGCTGTTTTTT
TRBJ1-5 | . | few | TRBV6-5 | CASSYSRYQPQHF | TGTGCCAGCAGTTACTCAAGGTATCAGCCCCAGCATTTT
TRBJ1-1 | . | . | TRBV5-1 | CASSLGPGKNTEAFF | TGCGCCAGCAGCCTTGGACCGGGTAAGAACACTGAAGCTTTCTTT
TRBJ1-1 | . | . | TRBV6-2/TRBV6-3 | CASSWGSNFNTEAFF | TGTGCCAGCAGTTGGGGTTCAAATTTTAACACTGAAGCTTTCTTT
TRBJ2-3 | TRBD2 | . | TRBV5-1 | CASSFMLAGDTDTQYF | TGCGCCAGCAGCTTTATGCTAGCGGGGGACACAGATACGCAGTATTTT
TRBJ1-1 | TRBD1 | few | TRBV7-2 | CASSLVGTAGLNTEAFF | TGTGCCAGCAGCTTGGTTGGGACAGCAGGCTTGAACACTGAAGCTTTCTTT
TRBJ2-6 | . | once | TRBV6-2/TRBV6-3 | CASGPQGGANVLTF | TGTGCCAGCGGGCCACAGGGTGGGGCCAACGTCCTGACTTTC
TRBJ2-7 | TRBD1 | many | TRBV7-8 | CASSVGQGAYEQYF | TGTGCCAGCAGCGTCGGACAGGGTGCCTACGAGCAGTACTTC
TRBJ2-4 | . | once | TRBV29-1 | CSVEDEQGLLQYF | TGCAGCGTTGAAGATGAGCAGGGACTGCTTCAGTACTTC
TRBJ2-7 | TRBD1 | few | TRBV28 | CASSLPRTGGYEQYF | TGTGCCAGCAGCCTTCCCCGGACAGGAGGCTACGAGCAGTACTTC
TRBJ2-1 | TRBD1 | many | TRBV7-9 | CASSLPGQGTGKQFF | TGTGCCAGCAGCTTACCCGGACAGGGGACGGGGAAGCAGTTCTTC
TRBJ1-2 | . | few | TRBV20-1 | CSASHRDIRGYTF | TGCAGTGCTAGCCACAGGGACATTCGGGGCTACACCTTC